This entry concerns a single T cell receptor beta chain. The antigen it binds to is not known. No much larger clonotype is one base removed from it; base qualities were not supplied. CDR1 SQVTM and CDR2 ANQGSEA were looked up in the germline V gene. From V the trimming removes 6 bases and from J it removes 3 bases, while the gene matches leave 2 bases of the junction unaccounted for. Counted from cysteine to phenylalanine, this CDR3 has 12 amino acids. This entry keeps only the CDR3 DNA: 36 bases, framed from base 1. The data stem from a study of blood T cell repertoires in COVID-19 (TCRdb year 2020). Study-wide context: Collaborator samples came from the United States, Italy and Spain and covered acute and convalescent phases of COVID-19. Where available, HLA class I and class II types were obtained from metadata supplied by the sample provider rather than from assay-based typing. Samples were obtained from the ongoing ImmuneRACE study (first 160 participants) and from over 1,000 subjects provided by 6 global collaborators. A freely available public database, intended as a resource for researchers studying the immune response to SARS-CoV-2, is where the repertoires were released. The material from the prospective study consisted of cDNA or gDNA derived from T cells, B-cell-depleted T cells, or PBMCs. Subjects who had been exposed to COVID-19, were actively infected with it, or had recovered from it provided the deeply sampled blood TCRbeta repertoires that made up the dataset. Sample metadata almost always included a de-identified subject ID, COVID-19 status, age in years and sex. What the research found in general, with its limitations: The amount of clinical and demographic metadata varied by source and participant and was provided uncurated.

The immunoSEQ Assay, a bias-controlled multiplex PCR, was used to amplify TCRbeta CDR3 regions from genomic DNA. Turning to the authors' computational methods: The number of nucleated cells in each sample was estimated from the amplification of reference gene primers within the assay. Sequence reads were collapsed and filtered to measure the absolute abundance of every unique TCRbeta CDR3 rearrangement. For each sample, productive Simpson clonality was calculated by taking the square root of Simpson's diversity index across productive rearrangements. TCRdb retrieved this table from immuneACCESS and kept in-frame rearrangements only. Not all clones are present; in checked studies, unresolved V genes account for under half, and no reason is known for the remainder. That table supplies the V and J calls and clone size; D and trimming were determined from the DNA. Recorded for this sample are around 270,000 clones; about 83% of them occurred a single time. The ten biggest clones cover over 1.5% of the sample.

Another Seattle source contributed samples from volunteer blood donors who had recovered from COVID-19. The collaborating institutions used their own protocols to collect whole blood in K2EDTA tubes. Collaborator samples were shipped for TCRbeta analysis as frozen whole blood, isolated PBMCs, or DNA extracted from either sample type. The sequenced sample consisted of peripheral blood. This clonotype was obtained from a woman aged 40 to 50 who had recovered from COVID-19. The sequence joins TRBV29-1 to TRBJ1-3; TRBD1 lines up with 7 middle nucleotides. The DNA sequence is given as TGCAGCGTGGGACAGATTGGAAACACCATATATTTT. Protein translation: CSVGQIGNTIYF.